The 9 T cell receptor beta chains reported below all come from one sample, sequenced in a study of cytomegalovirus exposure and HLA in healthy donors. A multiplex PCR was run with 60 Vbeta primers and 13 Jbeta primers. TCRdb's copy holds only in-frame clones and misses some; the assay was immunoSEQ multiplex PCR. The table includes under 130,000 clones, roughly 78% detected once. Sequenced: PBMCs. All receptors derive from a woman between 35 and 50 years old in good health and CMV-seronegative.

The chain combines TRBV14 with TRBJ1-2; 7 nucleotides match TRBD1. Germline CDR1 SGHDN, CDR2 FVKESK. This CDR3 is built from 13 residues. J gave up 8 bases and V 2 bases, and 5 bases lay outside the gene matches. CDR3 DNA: TGTGCCAGCAGCCAATTCAAGGGGGCCGGCTACACCTTC. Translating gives CASSQFKGAGYTF.

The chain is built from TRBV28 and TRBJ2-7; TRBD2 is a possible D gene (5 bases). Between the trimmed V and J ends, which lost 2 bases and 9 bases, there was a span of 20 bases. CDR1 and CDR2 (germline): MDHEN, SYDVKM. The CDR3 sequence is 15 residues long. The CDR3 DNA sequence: TGTGCCAGCAGTTTACCGGGAAATACGAACGCGGGGCAGTACTTC. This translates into CASSLPGNTNAGQYF.

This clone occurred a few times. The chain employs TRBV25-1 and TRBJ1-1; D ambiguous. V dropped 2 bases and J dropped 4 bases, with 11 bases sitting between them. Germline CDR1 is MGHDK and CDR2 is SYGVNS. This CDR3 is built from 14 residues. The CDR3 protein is CASSEAGEGTEAFF. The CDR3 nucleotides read TGTGCCAGCAGTGAAGCAGGTGAGGGCACTGAAGCTTTCTTT.

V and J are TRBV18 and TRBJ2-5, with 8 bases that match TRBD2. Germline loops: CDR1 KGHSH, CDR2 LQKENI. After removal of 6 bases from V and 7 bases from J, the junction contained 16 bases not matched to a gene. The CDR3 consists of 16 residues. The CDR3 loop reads CASSALGRGASSTQYF. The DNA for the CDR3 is TGTGCCAGCTCCGCTTTGGGGCGGGGGGCATCCTCGACCCAGTACTTC.

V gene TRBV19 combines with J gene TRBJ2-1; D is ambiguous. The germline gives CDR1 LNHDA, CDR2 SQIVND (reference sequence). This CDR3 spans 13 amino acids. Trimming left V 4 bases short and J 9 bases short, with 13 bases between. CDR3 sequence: CASSTRFSGEQFF. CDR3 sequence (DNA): TGTGCCAGTAGTACTCGGTTTTCCGGTGAGCAGTTCTTC.

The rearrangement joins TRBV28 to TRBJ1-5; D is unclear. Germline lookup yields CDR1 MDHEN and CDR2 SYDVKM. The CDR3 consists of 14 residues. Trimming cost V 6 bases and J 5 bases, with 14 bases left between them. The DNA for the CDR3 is TGTGCCAGCAGCTCTACGCAATACGATCAGCCCCAGCATTTT. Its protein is CASSSTQYDQPQHF.

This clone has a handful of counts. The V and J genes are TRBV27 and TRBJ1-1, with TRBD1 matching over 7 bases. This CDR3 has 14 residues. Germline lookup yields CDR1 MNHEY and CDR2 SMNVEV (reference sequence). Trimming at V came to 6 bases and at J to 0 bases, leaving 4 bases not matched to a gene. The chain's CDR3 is CASSLTGMNTEAFF. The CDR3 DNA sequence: TGTGCCAGCAGCTTGACAGGGATGAACACTGAAGCTTTCTTT.

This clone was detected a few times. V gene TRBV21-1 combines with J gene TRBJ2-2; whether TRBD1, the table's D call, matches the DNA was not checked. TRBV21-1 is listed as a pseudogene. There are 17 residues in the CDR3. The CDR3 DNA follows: TGTGCCAGCAGCAATTGCGACAGGGAGGACAGCACCGGGGAGCTGTTTTTT. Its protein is CASSNCDREDSTGELFF.

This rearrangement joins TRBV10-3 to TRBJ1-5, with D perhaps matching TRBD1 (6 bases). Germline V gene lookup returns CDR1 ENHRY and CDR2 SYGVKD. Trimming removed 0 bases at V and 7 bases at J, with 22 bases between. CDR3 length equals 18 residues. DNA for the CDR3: TGTGCCATCAGTGAGTCGATTCTCGGACAGCGAAGTCTCCAGCCCCAGCATTTT. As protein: CAISESILGQRSLQPQHF.